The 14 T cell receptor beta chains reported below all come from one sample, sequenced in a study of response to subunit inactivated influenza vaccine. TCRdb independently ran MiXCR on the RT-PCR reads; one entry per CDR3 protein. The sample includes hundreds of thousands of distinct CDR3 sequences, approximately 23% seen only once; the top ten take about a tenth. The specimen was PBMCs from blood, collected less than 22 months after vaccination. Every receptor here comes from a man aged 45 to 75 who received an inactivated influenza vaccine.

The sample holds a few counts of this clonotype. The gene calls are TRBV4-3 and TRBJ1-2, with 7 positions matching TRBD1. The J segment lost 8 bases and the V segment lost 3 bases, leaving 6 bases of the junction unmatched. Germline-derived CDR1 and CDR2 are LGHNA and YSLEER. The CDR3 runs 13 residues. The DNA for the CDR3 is TGCGCCAGCAGCCATACAGGGGTGGGGGGCTACACCTTC. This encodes CASSHTGVGGYTF.

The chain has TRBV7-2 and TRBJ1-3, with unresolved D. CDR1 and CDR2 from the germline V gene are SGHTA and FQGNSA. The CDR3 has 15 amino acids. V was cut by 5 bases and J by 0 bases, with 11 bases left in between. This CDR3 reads CASSLYYGSGNTIYF. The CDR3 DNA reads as TGTGCCAGCAGCCTATACTACGGCTCTGGAAACACCATATATTTT.

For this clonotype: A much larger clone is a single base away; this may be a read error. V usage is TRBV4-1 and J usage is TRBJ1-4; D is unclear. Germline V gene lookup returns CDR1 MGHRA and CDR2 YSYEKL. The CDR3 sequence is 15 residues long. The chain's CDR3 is CASSQDISWNEELFF. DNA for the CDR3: TGCGCCAGCAGCCAAGATATCAGTTGGAATGAAGAACTGTTTTTT.

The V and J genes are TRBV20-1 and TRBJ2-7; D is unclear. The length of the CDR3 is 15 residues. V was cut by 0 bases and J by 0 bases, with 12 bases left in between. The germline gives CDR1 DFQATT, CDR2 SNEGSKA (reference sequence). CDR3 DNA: TGCAGTGCTAGAGAGGCGGCTTCCCACTCCTACGAGCAGTACTTC. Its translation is CSAREAASHSYEQYF.

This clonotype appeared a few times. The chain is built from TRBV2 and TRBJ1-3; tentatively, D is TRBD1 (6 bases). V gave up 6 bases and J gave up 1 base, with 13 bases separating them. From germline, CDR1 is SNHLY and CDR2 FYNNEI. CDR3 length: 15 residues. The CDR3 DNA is TGTGCCAGCAGCGGGATCGGGACATCTGGAAACACCATATATTTT. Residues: CASSGIGTSGNTIYF.

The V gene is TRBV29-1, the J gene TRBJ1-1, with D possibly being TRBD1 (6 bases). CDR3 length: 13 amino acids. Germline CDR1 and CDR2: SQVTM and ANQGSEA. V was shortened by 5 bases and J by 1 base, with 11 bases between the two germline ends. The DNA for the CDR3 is TGCAGCGTTAACCGACAGGAGAACACTGAAGCTTTCTTT. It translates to CSVNRQENTEAFF.

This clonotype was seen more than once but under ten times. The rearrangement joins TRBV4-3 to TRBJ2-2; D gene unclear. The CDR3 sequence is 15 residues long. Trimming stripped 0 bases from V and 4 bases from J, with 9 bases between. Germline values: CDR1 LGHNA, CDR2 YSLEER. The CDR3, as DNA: TGCGCCAGCAGCCAAGATCAACGGGTCACCGGGGAGCTGTTTTTT. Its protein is CASSQDQRVTGELFF.

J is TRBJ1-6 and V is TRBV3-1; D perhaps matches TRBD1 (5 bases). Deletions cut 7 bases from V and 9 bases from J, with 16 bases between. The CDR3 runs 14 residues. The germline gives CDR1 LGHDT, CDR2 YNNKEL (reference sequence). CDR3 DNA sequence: TGTGCCAGCAAGGATGCAGGGTACGGTTCACCCCTCCACTTT. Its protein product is CASKDAGYGSPLHF. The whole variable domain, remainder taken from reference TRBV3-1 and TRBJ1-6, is DTAVSQTPKYLVTQMGNDKSIKCEQNLGHDTMYWYKQDSKKFLKIMFSYNNKELIINETVPNRFSPKSPDKAHLNLHINSLELGDSAVYFCASKDAGYGSPLHFGNGTRLTVT.

In DNA, the CDR3 is TGTGCCAGCAGCTTAGCCAGGGGTAGCGCTGAAGCTTTCTTT. Residues: CASSLARGSAEAFF. V is TRBV7-2 and J is TRBJ1-1; D is possibly TRBD1 (6 bases). Trimming removed 0 bases at V and 6 bases at J, with 11 bases between. The CDR3 is 14 amino acids. Germline lookup yields CDR1 SGHTA and CDR2 FQGNSA.

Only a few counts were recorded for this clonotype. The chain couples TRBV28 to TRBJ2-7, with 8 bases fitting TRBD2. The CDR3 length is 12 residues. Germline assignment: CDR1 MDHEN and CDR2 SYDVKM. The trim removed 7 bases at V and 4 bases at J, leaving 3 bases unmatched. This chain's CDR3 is CASKEREYEQYF. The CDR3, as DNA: TGTGCCAGCAAGGAGCGGGAGTACGAGCAGTACTTC.

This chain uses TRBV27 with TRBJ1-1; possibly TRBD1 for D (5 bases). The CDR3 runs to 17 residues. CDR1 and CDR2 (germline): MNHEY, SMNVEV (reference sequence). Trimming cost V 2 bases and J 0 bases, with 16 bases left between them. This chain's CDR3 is CASSLRYRQSMNTEAFF. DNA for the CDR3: TGTGCCAGCAGTTTAAGGTACAGGCAATCGATGAACACTGAAGCTTTCTTT.

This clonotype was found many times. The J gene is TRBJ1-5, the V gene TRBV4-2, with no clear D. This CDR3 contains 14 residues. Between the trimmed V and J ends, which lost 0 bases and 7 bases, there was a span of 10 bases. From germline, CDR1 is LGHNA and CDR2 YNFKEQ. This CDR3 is CASSQEYTVQPQHF. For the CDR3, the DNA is TGTGCCAGCAGCCAAGAGTATACGGTACAGCCCCAGCATTTT.

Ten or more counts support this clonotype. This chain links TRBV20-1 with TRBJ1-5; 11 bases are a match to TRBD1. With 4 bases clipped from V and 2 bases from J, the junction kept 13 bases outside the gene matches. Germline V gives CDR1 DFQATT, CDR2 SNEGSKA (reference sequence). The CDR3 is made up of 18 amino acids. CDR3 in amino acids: CSAISRDRGMRGNQPQHF. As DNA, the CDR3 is TGCAGTGCTATATCCCGGGACAGGGGGATGAGGGGCAATCAGCCCCAGCATTTT.

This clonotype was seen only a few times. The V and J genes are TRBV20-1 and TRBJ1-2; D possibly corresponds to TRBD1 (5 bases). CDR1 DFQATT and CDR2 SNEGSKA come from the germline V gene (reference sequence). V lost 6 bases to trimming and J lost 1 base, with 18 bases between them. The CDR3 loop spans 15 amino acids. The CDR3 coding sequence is TGCAGTGCAAGACACACCAGGGATAATAACTATGGCTACACCTTC. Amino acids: CSARHTRDNNYGYTF.